The 20 T cell receptor beta chains presented below share a single source sample, sequenced in a study of blood T cells in healthy people across ages. Alongside a J-beta primer mix, a sample-barcoded 5' primer served in a second PCR lasting about 7 to 12 cycles. TCRdb analysed the 5' RACE reads with MiXCR anew, one entry per CDR3 protein. The repertoire holds approximately 730,000 distinct CDR3 sequences, with 43% as singletons. Sequenced: blood. All receptors come from a woman aged 60-70 years in good health.

The rearrangement joins TRBV20-1 to TRBJ2-6; the D gene is possibly TRBD2 (6 bases). Germline V CDR1 and CDR2: DFQATT, SNEGSKA (reference sequence). The ends were cut back, 3 bases at V and 0 bases at J, with 12 bases in the middle. This CDR3 region has 16 residues. The CDR3, as DNA: TGCAGTGCTAGTATAGGGGAGGTCTCTGGGGCCAACGTCCTGACTTTC. This codes for CSASIGEVSGANVLTF.

In its sample, this clonotype was seen many times. The chain joins TRBV6-2 or TRBV6-3 to TRBJ2-3; the D is unclear. CDR1 MNHEY and CDR2 SVGEGT come from the germline V gene. V lost 1 base, J lost 6 bases, and 5 bases lay in between. There are 12 residues in the CDR3. CDR3 DNA: TGTGCCAGCAGTTACTTCAAGGATACGCAGTATTTT. It codes for CASSYFKDTQYF.

The chain carries TRBV9 and TRBJ2-5, with TRBD1 identical over 9 bases. The CDR3 runs 14 residues. V lost 2 bases and J lost 11; bases outside the gene matches: 10. Germline lookup yields CDR1 SGDLS and CDR2 YYNGEE. The CDR3 DNA reads as TGTGCCAGCAGCGTCGGGACAGGGTACAATGAGCAGTACTTC. Protein product: CASSVGTGYNEQYF.

The count of this clonotype is one. The rearrangement uses TRBV12-3 or TRBV12-4 and TRBJ2-3; the match to TRBD2 covers 8 bases. J gave up 0 bases and V 5 bases, and 4 bases lay outside the gene matches. CDR3 length equals 15 residues. CDR3 region: CASSTSGKSTDTQYF. In nucleotides, the CDR3 is TGTGCCAGCAGTACTAGCGGAAAGAGCACAGATACGCAGTATTTT.

The chain couples TRBV5-6 to TRBJ1-4; D gene unclear. The CDR3 is 14 amino acids. Between the trimmed V and J ends, which lost 7 bases and 8 bases, there was a span of 18 bases. Germline CDR1 SGHDT, CDR2 YYEEEE. As DNA, the CDR3 is TGTGCCAGCGTCCGGAGTGGTGGGGTCGAAAAACTGTTTTTT. It translates to CASVRSGGVEKLFF. The full variable domain, rest sourced from reference TRBV5-6 and TRBJ1-4, is DAGVTQSPTHLIKTRGQQVTLRCSPKSGHDTVSWYQQALGQGPQFIFQYYEEEERQRGNFPDRFSGHQFPNYSSELNVNALLLGDSALYLCASVRSGGVEKLFFGSGTQLSVL.

The chain recombines TRBV20-1 with TRBJ1-1; 11 nucleotides match TRBD1. Germline V gene data show CDR1 as DFQATT and CDR2 as SNEGSKA (reference sequence). The V gene end was trimmed by 0 bases and the J gene end by 0 bases; junction bases not matched to a gene: 6. The CDR3 extends over 17 amino acids. The CDR3 protein is CSARDGQGAFMNTEAFF. CDR3 coding DNA: TGCAGTGCTAGAGATGGACAGGGGGCATTCATGAACACTGAAGCTTTCTTT.

The CDR3 coding sequence is TGTGCCAGCAGCTTAGTGGGCGTTTTAGATACGCAGTATTTT. Translated, it gives CASSLVGVLDTQYF. The V and J genes are TRBV7-6 and TRBJ2-3; D unclear. V gave up 1 base and J gave up 5 bases, with 10 bases separating them. The CDR3 is 14 amino acids. Germline values: CDR1 SGHVS, CDR2 FNYEAQ. The complete variable domain, with remaining parts taken from reference TRBV7-6 and TRBJ2-3, reads GAGVSQSPRYKVTKRGQDVALRCDPISGHVSLYWYRQALGQGPEFLTYFNYEAQQDKSGLPNDRFSAERPEGSISTLTIQRTEQRDSAMYRCASSLVGVLDTQYFGPGTRLTVL.

V usage is TRBV6-6 and J usage is TRBJ2-5, with 7 positions matching TRBD2. Germline CDR1 and CDR2: MNHNY and SVGAGI (reference sequence). The CDR3 spans 17 residues. V shed 6 bases, J shed 11 bases, and the junction held 24 bases outside the gene matches. The CDR3 loop reads CASSTPSYRGSRDEQYF. In DNA, the CDR3 is TGTGCCAGCAGCACCCCGAGTTATCGCGGGAGTAGGGATGAGCAGTACTTC.

This clonotype rates as medium-sized. V usage is TRBV29-1 and J usage is TRBJ2-6; tentative D call: TRBD2 (5 bases). The V gene lost 6 bases and the J gene lost 1 base, with 13 bases spanning the gap. From germline, CDR1 is SQVTM and CDR2 ANQGSEA. This CDR3 comprises 15 residues. As DNA, the CDR3 is TGCAGCGTCCCGGGGATCTTATCTGGGGCCAACGTCCTGACTTTC. Its protein is CSVPGILSGANVLTF.

A remark on this clonotype: Relative to the germline gene, one junction end is altered; a read error may explain this. This sequence joins TRBV7-7 and TRBJ2-4; TRBD2 matches 8 bases. The germline gives CDR1 SSHAT, CDR2 FNYEAQ (reference sequence). This CDR3 comprises 18 residues. The CDR3 is CASSLALGGQAGENIQYF. CDR3 bases: TGTGCTAGCAGCTTAGCGCTCGGGGGACAAGCGGGGGAAAACATTCAGTACTTC.

The gene calls are TRBV6-2 or TRBV6-3 and TRBJ2-7; possible D gene TRBD2, 5 bases. This CDR3 is 15 amino acids long. Trimming shortened V by 7 bases and J by 5 bases, and 21 bases separated the two germline ends. CDR1 is MNHEY and CDR2 is SVGEGT in the germline V gene. The DNA of the CDR3 is TGTGCCAGCATTCCTACTAGAGTTCAAACCCACGAGCAGTACTTC. Encoded protein: CASIPTRVQTHEQYF.

This clonotype was found once. The chain combines TRBV29-1 with TRBJ1-2; D is unclear. Per the germline V gene, CDR1 is SQVTM and CDR2 is ANQGSEA. With 6 bases removed from V and 8 bases from J, the gap between germline ends came to 16 bases. The length of the CDR3 is 12 residues. CDR3 sequence (DNA): TGCAGCGTCGCGGGAGTAGCTGAGGGCTACACCTTC. Protein product: CSVAGVAEGYTF.

This clonotype was observed many times. The rearrangement uses TRBV24-1 and TRBJ1-5; TRBD1 matches 8 bases. CDR1 is KGHDR, CDR2 SFDVKD, per germline. V was pared by 8 bases and J by 4 bases, with 6 bases of the junction left unmatched. The CDR3 is made up of 14 amino acids. CDR3 coding DNA: TGTGCCACCACTACCCGGGACAGGAATCAGCCCCAGCATTTT. Protein product: CATTTRDRNQPQHF.

This clonotype turned up a few times. The V and J genes are TRBV5-1 and TRBJ2-1; 9 positions match TRBD2. The CDR3 consists of 17 residues. Germline values: CDR1 SGHRS, CDR2 YFSETQ. With V trimmed by 0 bases and J by 4 bases, 8 bases remained unmatched. The CDR3 DNA reads TGCGCCAGCAGCTTGGAAGCGGGCGGGAGGGGGTACAATGAGCAGTTCTTC. Encoded protein: CASSLEAGGRGYNEQFF.

The chain links TRBV5-1 to TRBJ2-7; no reliable D call. CDR1 is SGHRS and CDR2 is YFSETQ in the germline V gene. The CDR3 has 15 residues. Trimming shortened V by 4 bases and J by 3 bases, and 17 bases separated the two germline ends. The CDR3 sequence: CASSPDGSVYYEQYF. CDR3 coding DNA: TGCGCCAGCAGCCCCGACGGTAGTGTATACTACGAGCAGTACTTC.

The CDR3 DNA is TGTGCCACCAGCAGAGACCCGACAGGGACGGAGCAGTACTTC. This gives the protein CATSRDPTGTEQYF. The chain joins TRBV15 to TRBJ2-4, with 7 bases aligning to TRBD1. Germline V gives CDR1 LNHNV, CDR2 YYDKDF (reference sequence). V was pared by 0 bases and J by 13 bases, with 9 bases of the junction left unmatched. The CDR3 consists of 14 residues.

This clonotype was detected only a few times. This sequence joins TRBV27 and TRBJ1-1; the match to TRBD1 covers 10 bases. CDR3 length equals 18 residues. The V segment lost 5 bases and the J segment 4 bases; nucleotides outside the gene matches: 16. Germline V gene data show CDR1 as MNHEY and CDR2 as SMNVEV (reference sequence). This chain's CDR3 is CASSEESRQGAPGTEAFF. CDR3 nucleotides: TGTGCCAGCAGTGAGGAATCCAGACAGGGGGCGCCGGGCACTGAAGCTTTCTTT.

This clonotype was found a few times. CDR3 sequence: CASSLGGSGRNEQFF. CDR3 nucleotides: TGTGCCAGCAGCTTAGGGGGTAGCGGGAGAAATGAGCAGTTCTTC. The chain uses TRBV7-2 and TRBJ2-1; 9 bases align to TRBD2. Germline V gene lookup returns CDR1 SGHTA and CDR2 FQGNSA. The CDR3 loop spans 15 amino acids. With 1 base clipped from V and 7 bases from J, the junction kept 5 bases outside the gene matches.

This clonotype was detected only once. The V gene is TRBV5-1, the J gene TRBJ2-7; D call uncertain. Judging by the DNA end, TRBJ2-5 fits better; the J call may be wrong. The CDR3 totals 15 residues. Germline values: CDR1 SGHRS, CDR2 YFSETQ. In DNA, the CDR3 is TGCGCCAGCAGCTTAGGAACATCTTCAAAAGAGACCCAGTACTTC. Translating it yields CASSLGTSSKETQYF.

In this sample, this clonotype turned up a few times. The chain combines TRBV9 with TRBJ2-5; D possibly matches TRBD1 or TRBD2 (7 bases each). V lost 7 bases to trimming and J lost 0 bases, with 16 bases between them. The CDR3 is made up of 15 amino acids. Germline CDR1 is SGDLS and CDR2 is YYNGEE. CDR3 DNA sequence: TGTGCCAGCGGGAGGGGACAGCCGTACCAAGAGACCCAGTACTTC. As protein: CASGRGQPYQETQYF.